Below are 32 T cell receptor beta chains sequenced from a single sample in a study of human T cells and chemical hapten exposure. Using its own MiXCR run on the RACE reads, TCRdb lists one record per CDR3 protein. The sample has 35,000 or so distinct CDR3 sequences; around 6.4% are singletons. Specified time point: patch test 1, 2 weeks after DPC sensitization. Regarding treatment: therapeutic diphenylcyclopropenone sensitization with weekly scalp DPC. The authors' total RNA extraction used unfractionated whole blood. The sample consisted of whole blood, taken in connection with sensitization to the hapten diphenylcyclopropenone (DPC). The receptors derive from a woman aged 25 to 39 with alopecia areata. Some clones in this sample may be carry-over from other donors' samples.

This clonotype occurred many times. The J gene is TRBJ2-6, the V gene TRBV28, with D unclear. Trimming shortened V by 2 bases and J by 16 bases, and 9 bases separated the two germline ends. The CDR3 contains 11 residues. Germline assignment: CDR1 MDHEN and CDR2 SYDVKM. DNA of the CDR3: TGTGCCAGCAGTTTAGTCAAGGGACTGACTTTC. This translates into CASSLVKGLTF.

This clonotype showed up just a few times. CDR3 nucleotides: TGCAGTGCTACACACCCGGGACTAGCGGGGAAAGAGACCCAGTACTTC. It codes for CSATHPGLAGKETQYF. V gene TRBV20-1 combines with J gene TRBJ2-5; 13 positions agree with TRBD2. Germline V gene lookup returns CDR1 DFQATT and CDR2 SNEGSKA (reference sequence). J gave up 3 bases and V 4 bases, and 8 bases lay outside the gene matches. The CDR3 length is 16 residues.

This clonotype was detected a few times. The chain recombines TRBV5-1 with TRBJ2-3; D remains ambiguous. In germline, CDR1 is SGHRS, CDR2 YFSETQ. CDR3 length: 15 amino acids. The ends were cut back, 4 bases at V and 0 bases at J, with 12 bases in the middle. The CDR3 coding sequence is TGCGCCAGCAGCCCTACTTCGACTAGCACAGATACGCAGTATTTT. It codes for CASSPTSTSTDTQYF.

This clonotype was counted between two and nine times. The J gene is TRBJ2-3, the V gene TRBV10-3; 8 nucleotides match TRBD2. CDR3 length: 13 amino acids. The V gene's germline CDR1 is ENHRY and CDR2 SYGVKD. J gave up 1 base and V 10 bases, and 4 bases lay outside the gene matches. CDR3 protein: CATGGAGTDTQYF. CDR3 nucleotide sequence: TGTGCCACCGGGGGGGCCGGCACAGATACGCAGTATTTT.

This clonotype appeared a few times. The V and J genes are TRBV28 and TRBJ1-5, with D tentatively TRBD1 (6 bases). The V gene's germline CDR1 is MDHEN and CDR2 SYDVKM. Trimming removed 6 bases from V and 7 bases from J, with 16 bases in between. The CDR3 has 14 residues. CDR3 DNA sequence: TGTGCCAGCAGGATACAGGGAAATGGGCAGCCCCAGCATTTT. Protein: CASRIQGNGQPQHF.

The chain recombines TRBV29-1 with TRBJ2-3; D remains ambiguous. Trimming took off 0 bases at V and 2 bases at J, with 12 bases between the two ends. The CDR3 loop spans 15 amino acids. Germline CDR1 SQVTM, CDR2 ANQGSEA. CDR3 coding DNA: TGCAGCGTTGAAGAATGGCTAGAAGTCACAGATACGCAGTATTTT. It encodes CSVEEWLEVTDTQYF.

The table lists this clonotype with many counts. This chain uses TRBV5-1 with TRBJ2-5; 9 bases agree with TRBD1. After removal of 1 base from V and 1 base from J, the junction contained 2 bases not matched to a gene. The CDR3 is 15 residues long. Germline lookup yields CDR1 SGHRS and CDR2 YFSETQ. The CDR3 DNA reads as TGCGCCAGCAGCTTGACAGGGGGCTCCCAAGAGACCCAGTACTTC. Its translation is CASSLTGGSQETQYF. The full variable domain, rest sourced from reference TRBV5-1 and TRBJ2-5, is KAGVTQTPRYLIKTRGQQVTLSCSPISGHRSVSWYQQTPGQGLQFLFEYFSETQRNKGNFPGRFSGRQFSNSRSEMNVSTLELGDSALYLCASSLTGGSQETQYFGPGTRLLVL.

This clonotype appeared many times. The V gene is TRBV24-1, the J gene TRBJ2-1; a possible D gene is TRBD1 (6 bases). The CDR3 covers 15 residues. The germline V gene encodes CDR1 KGHDR and CDR2 SFDVKD. V was cut by 4 bases and J by 0 bases, with 9 bases left in between. The CDR3 protein is CATSEQQGSYNEQFF. The CDR3 DNA follows: TGTGCCACCAGTGAACAACAGGGCTCCTACAATGAGCAGTTCTTC.

This clonotype has a count of ten or more. The V gene is TRBV7-8, the J gene TRBJ1-4, with D maybe TRBD1 (6 bases). Trimming took 3 bases from V and 6 from J, leaving 17 bases between them. This CDR3 comprises 16 residues. CDR1 is SGHVS and CDR2 is FQNEAQ in the germline V gene. The CDR3 loop is CASSFRHRDRDEKLFF. DNA of the CDR3: TGTGCCAGCAGCTTTCGACACAGGGATAGAGATGAAAAACTGTTTTTT.

This clonotype was seen only once. The rearrangement joins TRBV18 to TRBJ1-6, with TRBD1 matching over 9 bases. J gave up 9 bases and V 2 bases, and 5 bases lay outside the gene matches. In germline, CDR1 is KGHSH, CDR2 LQKENI. This CDR3 contains 15 residues. The CDR3 DNA is TGTGCCAGCTCACCAACCGGGACAGGGACTTCACCCCTCCACTTT. Translation: CASSPTGTGTSPLHF.

Only a few counts were recorded for this clonotype. This chain links TRBV20-1 with TRBJ1-5; 8 bases fit TRBD1. The V gene's germline CDR1 is DFQATT and CDR2 SNEGSKA (reference sequence). Trimming cost V 3 bases and J 6 bases; bases outside gene matches: 7. The CDR3 spans 14 residues. The CDR3 nucleotides read TGCAGTGCTAGCCACACGGACAGGGTTCAGCCCCAGCATTTT. This gives the protein CSASHTDRVQPQHF.

This clonotype was recorded at least ten times. The chain joins TRBV7-7 to TRBJ2-2; D tentatively reads TRBD1 or TRBD2 (5 bases each). This CDR3 has 14 amino acids. Germline loops: CDR1 SSHAT, CDR2 FNYEAQ (reference sequence). Trimming pared 1 base from V and 6 bases from J, leaving 9 bases between. CDR3 sequence reads: CASSLDLGAGELFF. The CDR3 DNA sequence: TGTGCCAGCAGCTTAGATTTGGGGGCCGGGGAGCTGTTTTTT. The entire variable domain, with the rest obtained from reference TRBV7-7 and TRBJ2-2, is as follows: GAGVSQSPRYKVTKRGQDVTLRCDPISSHATLYWYQQALGQGPEFLTYFNYEAQPDKSGLPSDRFSAERPEGSISTLTIQRTEQRDSAMYRCASSLDLGAGELFFGEGSRLTVL.

Many counts were recorded for this clonotype. DNA of the CDR3: TGTGCCAGCAGCTTAGATCTTAATTCACCCCTCCACTTT. Protein product: CASSLDLNSPLHF. The chain combines TRBV7-3 with TRBJ1-6; no clear D gene. The CDR3 covers 13 residues. The V end was cut by 2 bases, the J end by 6 bases, with 5 bases between. Germline CDR1 SGHTA, CDR2 FQGTGA.

There are a few counts of this clonotype. The chain recombines TRBV27 with TRBJ1-5; D call uncertain. In germline, CDR1 is MNHEY, CDR2 SMNVEV (reference sequence). This CDR3 is 17 amino acids long. V was shortened by 3 bases and J by 1 base, with 16 bases between the two germline ends. The CDR3 here is CASSFTFSGESNQPQHF. For the CDR3, the DNA is TGTGCCAGCAGTTTTACCTTTTCGGGTGAGAGCAATCAGCCCCAGCATTTT.

This clonotype was seen at least ten times. The chain recombines TRBV29-1 with TRBJ1-2; D is unclear. Trimming pared 4 bases from V and 7 bases from J, leaving 1 base between. The CDR3 is made up of 8 amino acids. Germline V CDR1 and CDR2: SQVTM, ANQGSEA. The CDR3 DNA sequence: TGCAGCGTTGGTGGCTACACCTTC. Translating it yields CSVGGYTF.

V gene TRBV15 combines with J gene TRBJ2-5; 12 nucleotides align to TRBD2. V dropped 5 bases and J dropped 5; count of bases not matched to a gene: 6. CDR3 length: 15 residues. Germline CDR1 is LNHNV and CDR2 is YYDKDF (reference sequence). DNA of the CDR3: TGTGCCACCAGCGCCCGTACTAGCGGGGGGGAGACCCAGTACTTC. Translation: CATSARTSGGETQYF.

The J gene is TRBJ1-6, the V gene TRBV18; D gene ambiguous. This CDR3 contains 16 residues. V was cut by 4 bases and J by 0 bases, with 10 bases left in between. CDR1 and CDR2 (germline): KGHSH, LQKENI. The CDR3 loop is CASSQGRSSYNSPLHF. CDR3 nucleotides: TGTGCCAGCTCACAGGGTCGGAGCTCCTATAATTCACCCCTCCACTTT.

There are many counts of this clonotype. The J gene is TRBJ2-3, the V gene TRBV6-1, with 8 bases lining up with TRBD2. Trimming removed 4 bases from V and 6 bases from J; junction bases left unmatched: 6. The CDR3 loop spans 14 amino acids. Germline V CDR1 and CDR2: MNHNS, SASEGT. CDR3 sequence reads: CASSVETSADTQYF. CDR3 sequence (DNA): TGTGCCAGCAGTGTGGAGACTAGCGCGGATACGCAGTATTTT.

In this sample, this clonotype turned up many times. Here the CDR3 DNA reads TGTGCCAGCTCCCAGGGGATTCAAGAGACCCAGTACTTC. It is translated as CASSQGIQETQYF. The chain is built from TRBV18 and TRBJ2-5; D is possibly TRBD1 (6 bases). Germline values: CDR1 KGHSH, CDR2 LQKENI. The CDR3 sequence is 13 residues long. Trimming removed 6 bases from V and 2 bases from J, with 10 bases in between. Drawing the rest from reference TRBV18 and TRBJ2-5, the complete variable domain is NAGVMQNPRHLVRRRGQEARLRCSPMKGHSHVYWYRQLPEEGLKFMVYLQKENIIDESGMPKERFSAEFPKEGPSILRIQQVVRGDSAAYFCASSQGIQETQYFGPGTRLLVL.

This clonotype occurred many times. This CDR3 is CATSRDGGGQETQYF. Written as DNA, the CDR3 is TGTGCCACCAGCAGAGATGGGGGGGGACAAGAGACCCAGTACTTC. This chain joins TRBV15 and TRBJ2-5; 7 bases align to TRBD2. Losses at the gene ends were 0 bases for V and 2 bases for J; bases not matched to a gene: 3. Germline V gives CDR1 LNHNV, CDR2 YYDKDF (reference sequence). The CDR3 loop spans 15 amino acids.

This clonotype was detected only a few times. Germline is not matched at one junction end, which may reflect a read error. This chain joins TRBV7-7 and TRBJ2-5; unclear D gene. CDR3 length: 13 residues. Looked up from germline, CDR1 is SSHAT and CDR2 is FNYEAQ (reference sequence). The DNA for the CDR3 is TGTGCTAGCAGCTTCGGGCAGAAAGAGACCCAGTACTTC. Translation: CASSFGQKETQYF. The whole variable domain, filled in from reference TRBV7-7 and TRBJ2-5, reads GAGVSQSPRYKVTKRGQDVTLRCDPISSHATLYWYQQALGQGPEFLTYFNYEAQPDKSGLPSDRFSAERPEGSISTLTIQRTEQRDSAMYRCASSFGQKETQYFGPGTRLLVL.

This clonotype was found many times. The chain has TRBV12-3 or TRBV12-4 and TRBJ2-1; D remains ambiguous. This CDR3 comprises 19 residues. Deletions cut 6 bases from V and 0 bases from J, with 24 bases between. The CDR3 region is CASRPYLFEARSSYNEQFF. CDR3 coding DNA: TGTGCCAGCAGACCTTACCTGTTTGAGGCGCGAAGCTCCTACAATGAGCAGTTCTTC.

The rearrangement joins TRBV29-1 to TRBJ2-3, with a weak D call TRBD2 (6 bases). This CDR3 contains 16 residues. The germline V and J ends were trimmed by 4 bases and 0 bases, with 17 bases remaining between them. The germline V gene encodes CDR1 SQVTM and CDR2 ANQGSEA. CDR3 nucleotides: TGCAGCGTTGGAGGTCCCAGCGGGCGTAGCACAGATACGCAGTATTTT. Residues: CSVGGPSGRSTDTQYF.

There are a few counts of this clonotype. V gene TRBV2 combines with J gene TRBJ1-2; D is perhaps TRBD1 (5 bases). V shed 2 bases and J shed 3 bases, with 16 bases lying between them. Germline CDR1 and CDR2: SNHLY and FYNNEI. The CDR3 is 16 residues long. This CDR3 is CASSESRGGGDYGYTF. In DNA, the CDR3 is TGTGCCAGCAGTGAATCAAGGGGTGGAGGGGACTATGGCTACACCTTC.

The chain employs TRBV7-9 and TRBJ2-7; 8 bases are a match to TRBD1. Trimming removed 5 bases from V and 6 bases from J; junction bases left unmatched: 6. The V gene's germline CDR1 is SEHNR and CDR2 FQNEAQ (reference sequence). This CDR3 is built from 13 residues. The CDR3 reads CASSVTGASEQYF. CDR3 sequence (DNA): TGTGCCAGCAGCGTGACAGGGGCTAGCGAGCAGTACTTC. Full variable domain (remainder filled in from reference TRBV7-9 and TRBJ2-7): DTGVSQNPRHKITKRGQNVTFRCDPISEHNRLYWYRQTLGQGPEFLTYFQNEAQLEKSRLLSDRFSAERPKGSFSTLEIQRTEQGDSAMYLCASSVTGASEQYFGPGTRLTVT.

V is TRBV7-8 and J is TRBJ1-1; no clear D. Trimming cost V 5 bases and J 1 base, with 8 bases left between them. There are 13 residues in the CDR3. Germline lookup yields CDR1 SGHVS and CDR2 FQNEAQ. The CDR3 DNA is TGTGCCAGCAGCGTTTACCAGAACACTGAAGCTTTCTTT. Protein product: CASSVYQNTEAFF. The whole variable domain, remainder taken from reference TRBV7-8 and TRBJ1-1, is GAGVSQSPRYKVAKRGQDVALRCDPISGHVSLFWYQQALGQGPEFLTYFQNEAQLDKSGLPSDRFFAERPEGSVSTLKIQRTQQEDSAVYLCASSVYQNTEAFFGQGTRLTVV.

This clonotype was observed a handful of times. The genes are TRBV28 and TRBJ2-7, with 7 bases identical to TRBD1. Germline-derived CDR1 and CDR2 are MDHEN and SYDVKM. There are 14 residues in the CDR3. The V segment lost 6 bases and the J segment 2 bases; nucleotides outside the gene matches: 7. The CDR3 spells CASRLKQGPYEQYF. The CDR3 DNA reads TGTGCCAGCAGATTGAAACAGGGGCCCTACGAGCAGTACTTC.

This clonotype was detected a few times. V gene TRBV12-3 or TRBV12-4 combines with J gene TRBJ1-1; TRBD1 aligns across 7 bases. V shed 6 bases, J shed 1 base, and the junction held 5 bases outside the gene matches. CDR3 length: 14 residues. The CDR3 DNA follows: TGTGCCAGCAGAGAGGACAGGTGGAACACTGAAGCTTTCTTT. This codes for CASREDRWNTEAFF.

Note on this clonotype: An end of the junction does not agree with germline; a read error may underlie this. The V gene is TRBV12-3 or TRBV12-4, the J gene TRBJ1-1; D is unclear. The CDR3 extends over 12 amino acids. DNA of the CDR3: TGTGCCAGCGGTTTACCAGTGGCTGAAGCTTTCTTT. Its translation is CASGLPVAEAFF.

The V call is TRBV6-2 or TRBV6-3, the J call TRBJ1-2, with D hard to call. V was trimmed by 4 bases and J by 5 bases, leaving 11 bases between them. The germline CDR1 and CDR2 sequences are MNHEY and SVGEGT. This CDR3 has 13 amino acids. The CDR3 coding sequence is TGTGCCAGCAGTTTGCACGGAGATTATGGCTACACCTTC. Translation gives CASSLHGDYGYTF.

In this sample, this clonotype turned up many times. This chain connects TRBV7-2 to TRBJ2-3; D is uncertain. This CDR3 comprises 11 residues. Germline CDR1 and CDR2: SGHTA and FQGNSA. Deletions cut 5 bases from V and 6 bases from J, with 6 bases between. CDR3 loop: CASSVFDTQYF. Written as DNA, the CDR3 is TGTGCCAGCAGCGTATTCGATACGCAGTATTTT.

This clonotype was found many times. This CDR3 reads CSPLGPRGYTF. Here the CDR3 DNA reads TGCAGTCCCCTGGGGCCAAGGGGCTACACCTTC. The J gene is TRBJ1-2, the V gene TRBV20-1; tentatively, D is TRBD1 (5 bases). Germline values: CDR1 DFQATT, CDR2 SNEGSKA (reference sequence). The V end lost 8 bases, the J end lost 8 bases, and 15 bases lay between the germline ends. The CDR3 loop spans 11 amino acids.